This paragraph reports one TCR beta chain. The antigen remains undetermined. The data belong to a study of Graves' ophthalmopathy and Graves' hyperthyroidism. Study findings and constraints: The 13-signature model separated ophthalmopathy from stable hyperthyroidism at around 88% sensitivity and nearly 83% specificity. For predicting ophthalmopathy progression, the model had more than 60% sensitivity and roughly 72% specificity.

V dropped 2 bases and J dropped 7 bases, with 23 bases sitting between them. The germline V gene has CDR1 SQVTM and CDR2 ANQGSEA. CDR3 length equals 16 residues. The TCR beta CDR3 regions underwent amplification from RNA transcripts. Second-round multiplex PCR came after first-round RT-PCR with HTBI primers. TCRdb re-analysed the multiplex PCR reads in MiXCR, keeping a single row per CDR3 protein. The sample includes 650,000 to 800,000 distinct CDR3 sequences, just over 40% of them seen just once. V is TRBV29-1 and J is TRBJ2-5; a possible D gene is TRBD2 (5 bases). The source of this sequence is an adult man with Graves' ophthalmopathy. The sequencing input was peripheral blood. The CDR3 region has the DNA TGCAGCGTTGAACCAATGTCGGGGAGCTATGGCGGGACCCAGTACTTC. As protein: CSVEPMSGSYGGTQYF.